This T cell receptor beta chain stems from a study of blood T cell dynamics during melanoma immunotherapy. Study overall: Standard first-line treatment here was pembrolizumab or nivolumab plus ipilimumab in metastatic melanoma.

All DNA from each sorted CD8+ subset was loaded. Data came from immunoSEQ multiplex PCR; TCRdb stores just in-frame clones and leaves some out. The data show over 10,000 clones, under 95% seen once. Regarding time point: week 3, after first cycle of checkpoint inhibitor. This CDR3 is built from 17 residues. Germline loops: CDR1 SGHVS, CDR2 FNYEAQ. The V end lost 2 bases, the J end lost 0 bases, and 11 bases lay between the germline ends. Sequenced material: effector memory CD8+ T cells from blood, taken from a patient treated with checkpoint blockade. This chain connects TRBV7-6 to TRBJ2-6, with D possibly called TRBD1 or TRBD2 (5 bases each). The TCR sequence derives from a human donor with melanoma. The CDR3 DNA reads TGTGCCAGCAGCTTACAGGGACGTAACTCTGGGGCCAACGTCCTGACTTTC. Amino acid sequence: CASSLQGRNSGANVLTF.